Below, 14 T cell receptor beta chains from the same sample are listed, as sequenced in a study of blood T cell repertoires in COVID-19. Data came from immunoSEQ multiplex PCR; TCRdb stores just in-frame clones and leaves some out. Among under 200,000 clones, 70% to 90% were seen once, and the ten largest hold under 7%. The specimen sequenced was peripheral blood. These receptors were obtained from a woman in her 50s with COVID-19, enrolled during active disease.

This clone was seen a few times. This sequence joins TRBV7-6 and TRBJ2-3, with D perhaps matching TRBD1 (6 bases). CDR3 size: 16 residues. Trimming stripped 7 bases from V and 2 bases from J, with 19 bases between. Germline V CDR1 and CDR2: SGHVS, FNYEAQ. The CDR3: CASTKLQGWDTDTQYF. The CDR3 region has the DNA TGTGCCAGCACAAAATTACAGGGCTGGGACACAGATACGCAGTATTTT. The full variable domain, with the rest looked up from reference TRBV7-6 and TRBJ2-3, is GAGVSQSPRYKVTKRGQDVALRCDPISGHVSLYWYRQALGQGPEFLTYFNYEAQQDKSGLPNDRFSAERPEGSISTLTIQRTEQRDSAMYRCASTKLQGWDTDTQYFGPGTRLTVL.

The chain recombines TRBV4-1 with TRBJ2-5, with 7 bases identical to TRBD2. Trimming took 3 bases from V and 3 from J; bases not matched to a gene: 19. Germline V lookup: CDR1 MGHRA, CDR2 YSYEKL. This CDR3 contains 19 residues. The CDR3 region has the DNA TGCGCCAGCAGCCACGGACCCGGACCAGACTATGGGGGGGAAGAGACCCAGTACTTC. It codes for CASSHGPGPDYGGEETQYF.

V is TRBV7-9 and J is TRBJ1-1, with D tentatively TRBD1 (5 bases). The V and J ends lost 5 bases and 5 bases respectively, with 12 bases between them. CDR1 is SEHNR, CDR2 FQNEAQ, per germline (reference sequence). This CDR3 has 13 residues. The CDR3 reads CASSSGGTTEAFF. CDR3 nucleotide sequence: TGTGCCAGCAGCAGCGGGGGGACTACTGAAGCTTTCTTT.

The chain carries TRBV7-6 and TRBJ2-3; tentative D call: TRBD2 (5 bases). Germline CDR1 and CDR2: SGHVS and FNYEAQ. The CDR3 covers 12 residues. Between the trimmed V and J ends, which lost 2 bases and 8 bases, there was a span of 8 bases. The CDR3 nucleotides are TGTGCCAGCAGCTTATTTGAGGGTACGCAGTATTTT. This codes for CASSLFEGTQYF.

V usage is TRBV19 and J usage is TRBJ1-1, with D perhaps TRBD1 (6 bases). This CDR3 has 14 amino acids. The germline CDR1 and CDR2 sequences are LNHDA and SQIVND (reference sequence). Between the trimmed V and J ends, which lost 1 base and 3 bases, there was a span of 9 bases. CDR3 in amino acids: CASSIARGDTEAFF. In DNA form, the CDR3 reads TGTGCCAGTAGTATAGCCAGGGGCGACACTGAAGCTTTCTTT.

V is TRBV7-8 and J is TRBJ1-4; D is perhaps TRBD1 (6 bases). The length of the CDR3 is 15 residues. The germline V gene has CDR1 SGHVS and CDR2 FQNEAQ. Trimming took off 5 bases at V and 4 bases at J, with 14 bases between the two ends. The CDR3 sequence is CASSGWTDGNEKLFF. The CDR3 DNA is TGTGCCAGCAGCGGTTGGACAGACGGTAATGAAAAACTGTTTTTT.

The chain combines TRBV11-2 with TRBJ1-3, with D perhaps TRBD1 (6 bases). Germline V gene lookup returns CDR1 SGHAT and CDR2 FQNNGV. This CDR3 contains 15 residues. Trimming pared 2 bases from V and 2 bases from J, leaving 10 bases between. CDR3 sequence: CASSLRGFAGNTIYF. The CDR3 coding sequence is TGTGCCAGCAGCTTAAGGGGGTTCGCTGGAAACACCATATATTTT.

The rearrangement links TRBV15 to TRBJ2-3; TRBD2 aligns across 8 bases. The CDR3 has 18 residues. V lost 0 bases and J lost 6; bases outside the gene matches: 14. The germline V gene has CDR1 LNHNV and CDR2 YYDKDF (reference sequence). CDR3 protein: CATSRDRGGSLDRDTQYF. DNA for the CDR3: TGTGCCACCAGCAGAGATCGGGGGGGCTCCCTAGATAGGGATACGCAGTATTTT.

The rearrangement uses TRBV27 and TRBJ1-1; D is ambiguous. The germline gives CDR1 MNHEY, CDR2 SMNVEV (reference sequence). The CDR3 contains 13 residues. V was shortened by 6 bases and J by 0 bases, with 8 bases between the two germline ends. CDR3 region: CASRLAMNTEAFF. The CDR3 region has the DNA TGTGCCAGCAGACTCGCTATGAACACTGAAGCTTTCTTT.

The chain joins TRBV23-1 to TRBJ2-1, with TRBD2 identical over 13 bases. TRBV23-1 has ORF status, its function being uncertain. This CDR3 has 19 amino acids. With V trimmed by 3 bases and J by 0 bases, 8 bases remained unmatched. CDR3 in amino acids: CASSHERLAGGSSYNEQFF. The CDR3 DNA reads TGCGCCAGCAGTCACGAAAGACTAGCGGGGGGCAGCTCCTACAATGAGCAGTTCTTC.

This clone was recorded once. V is TRBV10-3 and J is TRBJ2-7; D possibly corresponds to TRBD2 (5 bases). This CDR3 has 15 amino acids. Trimming shortened V by 3 bases and J by 0 bases, and 12 bases separated the two germline ends. CDR1 ENHRY and CDR2 SYGVKD come from the germline V gene. The CDR3 loop reads CAISDILGSSYEQYF. The CDR3 bases are TGTGCCATCAGTGATATACTAGGCAGCTCCTACGAGCAGTACTTC.

The CDR3 loop is CASSPPAPGIQYF. Written as DNA, the CDR3 is TGTGCCAGCAGTCCCCCGGCGCCAGGCATTCAGTACTTC. The V call is TRBV12-3 or TRBV12-4, the J call TRBJ2-4; D remains ambiguous. V was pared by 5 bases and J by 9 bases, with 14 bases between. This CDR3 is built from 13 residues.

The rearrangement uses TRBV28 and TRBJ2-3; weak D call: TRBD2 (6 bases). Trimming removed 3 bases at V and 6 bases at J, with 13 bases between. The CDR3 is made up of 14 amino acids. Germline V lookup: CDR1 MDHEN, CDR2 SYDVKM. CDR3 bases: TGTGCCAGCAGTTTTGGGGGGTGGATGGATACGCAGTATTTT. Translating it yields CASSFGGWMDTQYF. Full variable domain (remainder filled in from reference TRBV28 and TRBJ2-3): DVKVTQSSRYLVKRTGEKVFLECVQDMDHENMFWYRQDPGLGLRLIYFSYDVKMKEKGDIPEGYSVSREKKERFSLILESASTNQTSMYLCASSFGGWMDTQYFGPGTRLTVL.

This clone was found a few times. CDR3 sequence (DNA): TGCGCCAGCAGCCAAGGGATGAGGGGGGGACCGAACACCGGGGAGCTGTTTTTT. Protein: CASSQGMRGGPNTGELFF. The J gene is TRBJ2-2, the V gene TRBV4-1, with D maybe TRBD2 (7 bases). Per the germline V gene, CDR1 is MGHRA and CDR2 is YSYEKL. V was trimmed by 1 base and J by 0 bases, leaving 15 bases between them. The CDR3 is 18 amino acids.